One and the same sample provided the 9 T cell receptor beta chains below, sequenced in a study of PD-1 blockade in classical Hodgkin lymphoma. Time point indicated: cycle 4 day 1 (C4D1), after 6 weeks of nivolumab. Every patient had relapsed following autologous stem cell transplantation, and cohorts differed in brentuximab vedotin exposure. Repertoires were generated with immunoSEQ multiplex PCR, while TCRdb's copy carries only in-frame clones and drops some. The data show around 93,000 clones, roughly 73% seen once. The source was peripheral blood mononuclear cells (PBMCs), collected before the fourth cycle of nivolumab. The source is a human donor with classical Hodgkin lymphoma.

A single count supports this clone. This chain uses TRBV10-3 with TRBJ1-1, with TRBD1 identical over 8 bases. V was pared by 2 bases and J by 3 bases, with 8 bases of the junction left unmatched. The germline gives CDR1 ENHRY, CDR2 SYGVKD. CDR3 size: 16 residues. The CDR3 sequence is CAISEPGQGRDTEAFF. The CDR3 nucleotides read TGTGCCATCAGTGAGCCTGGACAGGGTCGGGACACTGAAGCTTTCTTT.

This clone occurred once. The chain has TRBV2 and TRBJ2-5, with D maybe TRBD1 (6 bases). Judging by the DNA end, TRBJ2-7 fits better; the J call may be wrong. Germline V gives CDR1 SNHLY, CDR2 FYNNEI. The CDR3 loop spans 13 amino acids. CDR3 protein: CASRPTGTYEQYF. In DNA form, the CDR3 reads TGTGCCAGCAGACCGACAGGCACCTACGAGCAGTACTTC.

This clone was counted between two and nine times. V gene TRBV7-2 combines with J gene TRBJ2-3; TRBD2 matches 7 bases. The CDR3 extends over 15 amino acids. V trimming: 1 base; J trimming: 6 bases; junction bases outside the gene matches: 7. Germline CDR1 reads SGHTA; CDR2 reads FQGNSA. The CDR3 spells CASSLGGGPRDTQYF. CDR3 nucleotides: TGTGCCAGCAGCTTAGGGGGAGGGCCGCGTGATACGCAGTATTTT.

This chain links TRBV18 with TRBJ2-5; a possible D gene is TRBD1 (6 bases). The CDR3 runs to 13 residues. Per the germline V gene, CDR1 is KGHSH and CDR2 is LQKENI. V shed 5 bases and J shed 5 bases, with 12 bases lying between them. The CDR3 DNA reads TGTGCCAGCTCAGGGGGCCGAGTGGAGACCCAGTACTTC. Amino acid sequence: CASSGGRVETQYF.

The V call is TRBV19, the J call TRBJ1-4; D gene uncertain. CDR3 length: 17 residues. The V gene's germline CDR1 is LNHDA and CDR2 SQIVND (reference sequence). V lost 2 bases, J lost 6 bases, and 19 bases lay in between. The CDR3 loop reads CASSITLRSARDEKLFF. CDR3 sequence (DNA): TGTGCCAGTAGTATAACCCTCAGGAGCGCCCGGGATGAAAAACTGTTTTTT.

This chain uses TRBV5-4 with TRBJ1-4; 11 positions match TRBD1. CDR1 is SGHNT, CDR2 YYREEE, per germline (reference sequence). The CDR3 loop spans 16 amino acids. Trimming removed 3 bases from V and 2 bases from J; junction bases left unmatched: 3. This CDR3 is CASSSGQGATNEKLFF. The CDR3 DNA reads TGTGCCAGCAGCTCAGGACAGGGGGCGACTAATGAAAAACTGTTTTTT.

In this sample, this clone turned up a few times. This chain's CDR3 is CASSLQGQANYGYTF. CDR3 in DNA: TGTGCCAGCTCACTCCAGGGGCAAGCTAACTATGGCTACACCTTC. The rearrangement links TRBV18 to TRBJ1-2; TRBD1 is a possible D gene (6 bases). CDR1 and CDR2 (germline): KGHSH, LQKENI. This CDR3 spans 15 amino acids. Trimming pared 4 bases from V and 0 bases from J, leaving 12 bases between. Full variable domain (rest looked up from reference TRBV18 and TRBJ1-2): NAGVMQNPRHLVRRRGQEARLRCSPMKGHSHVYWYRQLPEEGLKFMVYLQKENIIDESGMPKERFSAEFPKEGPSILRIQQVVRGDSAAYFCASSLQGQANYGYTFGSGTRLTVV.

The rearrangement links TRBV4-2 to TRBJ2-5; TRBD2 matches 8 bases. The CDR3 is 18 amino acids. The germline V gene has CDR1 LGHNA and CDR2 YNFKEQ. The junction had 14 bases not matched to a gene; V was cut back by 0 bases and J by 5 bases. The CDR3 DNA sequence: TGTGCCAGCAGCCAAGATCCGTCGGGTAGCGGGGTATTCGAGACCCAGTACTTC. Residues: CASSQDPSGSGVFETQYF.

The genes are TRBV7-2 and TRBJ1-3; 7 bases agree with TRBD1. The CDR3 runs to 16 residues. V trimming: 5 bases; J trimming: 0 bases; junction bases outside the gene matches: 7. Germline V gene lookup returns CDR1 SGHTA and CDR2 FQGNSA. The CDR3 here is CASSLTGQGSGNTIYF. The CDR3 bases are TGTGCCAGCAGCCTGACAGGGCAGGGCTCTGGAAACACCATATATTTT.